The present T cell receptor (beta chain) was sequenced within a study of glioma-infiltrating T cells after dendritic cell vaccination. Study-level results: Estimated pretreatment TIL content predicted outcome after dendritic cell vaccination.

A word on this clone: The antigen is not known.

The primer mix had 60 V beta and 13 J beta primers. Assay used: immunoSEQ multiplex PCR; TCRdb lists only in-frame clones, some missing. The sample consists of roughly 83,000 clones, about nine tenths of them appearing once. CDR3 length equals 12 residues. Germline V gene data show CDR1 as SEHNR and CDR2 as FQNEAQ (reference sequence). Germline trimming cut 5 bases from V and 5 bases from J; bases unmatched to any gene: 3. This specimen was blood, taken before dendritic cell vaccination. This sequence was found in a human donor with glioblastoma. The chain recombines TRBV7-9 with TRBJ2-7, with TRBD2 identical over 7 bases. The CDR3 sequence is CASSLTSDEQYF. CDR3 in DNA: TGTGCCAGCAGCCTCACTAGCGACGAGCAGTACTTC.